This TCR beta chain was sequenced in a study of OX40 agonist ivuxolimab in advanced cancers. Overall study: Ivuxolimab, which patients received intravenously every 2 weeks, was dosed at 0.01 to 10 mg/kg.

Worth noting for this clone: Antigen specificity is unknown.

Assay used: immunoSEQ multiplex PCR; TCRdb lists only in-frame clones, some missing. The repertoire holds roughly 60,000 clones, with 85% as singletons. Study conclusions and caveats: Partial responders at 0.1-3.0 mg/kg had among the lowest clonal expansion.

J was trimmed by 5 bases and V by 0 bases; bases with no gene match: 2. The germline gives CDR1 SGHKS, CDR2 YYEKEE (reference sequence). This CDR3 has 15 amino acids. This chain joins TRBV5-5 and TRBJ1-6; 7 bases fit TRBD1. This material consisted of CD4+ or CD8+ T cells sorted from blood, taken in a trial of the OX40 agonist ivuxolimab. The receptor's source is an adult with an advanced solid tumor such as melanoma, head and neck, liver or kidney cancer. The CDR3 DNA reads TGTGCCAGCAGCTTGGTGACAGGGAATAATTCACCCCTCCACTTT. Protein: CASSLVTGNNSPLHF.